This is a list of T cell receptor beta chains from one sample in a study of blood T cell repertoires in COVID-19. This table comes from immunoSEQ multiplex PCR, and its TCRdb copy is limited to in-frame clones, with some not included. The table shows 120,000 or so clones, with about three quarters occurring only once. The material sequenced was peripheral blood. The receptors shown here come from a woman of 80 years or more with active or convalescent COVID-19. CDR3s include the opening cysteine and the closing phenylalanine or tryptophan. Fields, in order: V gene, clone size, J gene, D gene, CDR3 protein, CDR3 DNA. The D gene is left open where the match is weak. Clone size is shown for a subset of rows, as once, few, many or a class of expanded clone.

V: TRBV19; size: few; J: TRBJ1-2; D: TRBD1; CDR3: CASSRTGSRDYGYTF; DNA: TGTGCCAGTAGTCGGACAGGCTCAAGGGACTATGGCTACACCTTC
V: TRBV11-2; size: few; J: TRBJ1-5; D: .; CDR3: CASSLFGGNNQPQHF; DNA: TGTGCCAGCAGCTTATTCGGAGGGAACAATCAGCCCCAGCATTTT
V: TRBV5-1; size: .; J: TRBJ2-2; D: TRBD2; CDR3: CASSSRRTTSDQTGELFF; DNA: TGCGCCAGCAGCTCGCGACGGACGACTAGCGACCAAACCGGGGAGCTGTTTTTT
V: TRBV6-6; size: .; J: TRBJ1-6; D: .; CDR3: CASRKTERNSPLHF; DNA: TGTGCCAGCAGAAAGACAGAAAGGAATTCACCCCTCCACTTT
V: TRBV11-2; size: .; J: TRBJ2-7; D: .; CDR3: CASSRDFPAEQYF; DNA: TGTGCCAGCAGTCGGGACTTTCCGGCGGAGCAGTACTTC
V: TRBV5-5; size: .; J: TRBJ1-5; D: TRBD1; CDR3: CASSRGQGSNQPQHF; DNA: TGTGCCAGCAGCCGGGGACAGGGGAGCAATCAGCCCCAGCATTTT
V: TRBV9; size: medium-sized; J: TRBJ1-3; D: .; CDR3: CASSAHTGNTIYF; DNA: TGTGCCAGCAGCGCCCACACGGGAAACACCATATATTTT
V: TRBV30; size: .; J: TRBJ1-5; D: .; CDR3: CAWSIGYNQPQHF; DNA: TGTGCCTGGAGTATCGGGTACAATCAGCCCCAGCATTTT
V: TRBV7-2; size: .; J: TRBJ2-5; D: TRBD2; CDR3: CASSSLGLAGGRGETQYF; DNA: TGTGCCAGCAGCTCCCTAGGACTAGCGGGAGGTCGGGGAGAGACCCAGTACTTC
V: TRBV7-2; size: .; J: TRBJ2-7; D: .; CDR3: CASSLDAGNYEQYF; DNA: TGTGCCAGCAGCTTAGATGCGGGGAACTACGAGCAGTACTTC
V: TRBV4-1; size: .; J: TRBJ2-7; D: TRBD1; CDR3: CASSQVWGTGGVYEQYF; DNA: TGCGCCAGCAGCCAAGTCTGGGGGACAGGGGGTGTATACGAGCAGTACTTC
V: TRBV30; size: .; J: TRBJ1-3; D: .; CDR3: CAWSSVFSGNTIYF; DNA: TGTGCCTGGAGTTCGGTCTTCTCTGGAAACACCATATATTTT
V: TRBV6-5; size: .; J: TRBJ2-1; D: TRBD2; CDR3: CASTSGLLYNEQFF; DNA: TGTGCCAGCACCTCGGGACTACTTTACAATGAGCAGTTCTTC
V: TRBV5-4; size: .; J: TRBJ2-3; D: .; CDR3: CASSLESRSTDTQYF; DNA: TGTGCCAGCAGCTTGGAGAGCCGTAGCACAGATACGCAGTATTTT
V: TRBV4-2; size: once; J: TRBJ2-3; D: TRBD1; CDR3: CASSPLPEGQDTDTQYF; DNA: TGTGCCAGCAGCCCCCTTCCCGAGGGACAGGACACAGATACGCAGTATTTT
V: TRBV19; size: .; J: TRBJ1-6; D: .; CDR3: CASSGSSGYNSPLHF; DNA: TGTGCCAGTAGTGGGTCCTCGGGCTATAATTCACCCCTCCACTTT
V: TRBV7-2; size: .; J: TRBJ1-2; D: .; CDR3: CASSSRRGLDQLYGYTF; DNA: TGTGCCAGCAGCTCTCGCAGGGGTTTAGATCAGCTCTATGGCTACACCTTC
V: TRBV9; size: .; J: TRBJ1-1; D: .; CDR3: CASSAQTANTEAFF; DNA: TGTGCCAGCAGCGCCCAAACAGCGAACACTGAAGCTTTCTTT
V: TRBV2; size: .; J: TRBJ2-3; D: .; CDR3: CASSRDTRTDTQYF; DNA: TGTGCCAGCAGTAGGGACACCCGCACAGATACGCAGTATTTT
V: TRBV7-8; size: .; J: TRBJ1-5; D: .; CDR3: CASSLVGGGQPQHF; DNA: TGTGCCAGCAGCTTAGTGGGAGGAGGGCAGCCCCAGCATTTT
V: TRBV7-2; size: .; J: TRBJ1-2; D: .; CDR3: CASSLHTFGYTF; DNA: TGTGCCAGCAGCTTACACACCTTTGGCTACACCTTC
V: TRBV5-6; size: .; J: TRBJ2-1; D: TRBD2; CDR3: CASSFTGGSHNEQFF; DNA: TGTGCCAGCAGCTTCACCGGCGGGAGCCACAATGAGCAGTTCTTC
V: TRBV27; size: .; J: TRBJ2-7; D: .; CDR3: CASRQGVGLQYF; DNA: TGTGCCAGCAGACAGGGAGTGGGGCTGCAGTACTTC
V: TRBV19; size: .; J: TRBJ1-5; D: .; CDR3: CASSPPTVNQPQHF; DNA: TGTGCCAGTAGTCCCCCGACAGTCAATCAGCCCCAGCATTTT
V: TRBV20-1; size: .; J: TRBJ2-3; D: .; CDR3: CSGQNLDTQYF; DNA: TGCAGCGGACAGAACTTAGATACGCAGTATTTT
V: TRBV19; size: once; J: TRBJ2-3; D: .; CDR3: CASTEIVGQGSVCTDTDTQYF; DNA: TGTGCCAGTACCGAAATAGTGGGTCAGGGTAGTGTATGTACAGACACAGATACGCAGTATTTT
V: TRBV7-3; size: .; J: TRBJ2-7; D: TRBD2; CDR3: CASSLSGTSGILSYEQYF; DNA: TGTGCCAGCAGCCTCTCCGGGACTAGCGGGATCTTATCCTACGAGCAGTACTTC
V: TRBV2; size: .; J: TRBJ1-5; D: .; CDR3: CASSLWVSGNQPQHF; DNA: TGTGCCAGCAGTCTATGGGTAAGCGGCAATCAGCCCCAGCATTTT
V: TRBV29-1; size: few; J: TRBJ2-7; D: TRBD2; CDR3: CSVDTSGGNQYF; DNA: TGCAGCGTGGATACTAGCGGGGGAAACCAGTACTTC
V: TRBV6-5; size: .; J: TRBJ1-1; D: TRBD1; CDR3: CASKPRGTGNTEAFF; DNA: TGTGCCAGCAAGCCCCGCGGGACAGGGAACACTGAAGCTTTCTTT
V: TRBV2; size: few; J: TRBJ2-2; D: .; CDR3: CATSAVITGELFF; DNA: TGTGCCACCTCGGCGGTGATTACCGGGGAGCTGTTTTTT
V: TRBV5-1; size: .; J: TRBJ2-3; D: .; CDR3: CASSGGAALTSTDTQYF; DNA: TGCGCCAGCAGCGGGGGGGCTGCCTTGACTAGCACAGATACGCAGTATTTT
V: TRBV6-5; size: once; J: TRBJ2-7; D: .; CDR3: CASSYRGASYEQYF; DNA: TGTGCCAGCAGTTACCGGGGTGCCTCCTACGAGCAGTACTTC
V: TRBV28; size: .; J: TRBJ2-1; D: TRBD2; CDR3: CASRTLAGDPNEQFF; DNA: TGTGCCAGCAGAACACTAGCGGGAGATCCCAATGAGCAGTTCTTC
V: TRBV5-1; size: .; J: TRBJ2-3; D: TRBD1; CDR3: CASGPGQGTDTQYF; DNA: TGCGCCAGCGGACCGGGACAGGGCACAGATACGCAGTATTTT
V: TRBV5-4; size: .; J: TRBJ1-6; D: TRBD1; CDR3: CASSLDTGGRNSPLHF; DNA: TGTGCCAGCAGCTTGGATACAGGGGGCCGGAATTCACCCCTCCACTTT
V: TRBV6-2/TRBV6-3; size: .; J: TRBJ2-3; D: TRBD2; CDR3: CASSYRTSSLADTQYF; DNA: TGTGCCAGCAGTTACAGGACTAGCTCGCTGGCAGATACGCAGTATTTT
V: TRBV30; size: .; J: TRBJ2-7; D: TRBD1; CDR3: CAWNRDRGYEQYF; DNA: TGTGCCTGGAACCGGGACAGGGGCTACGAGCAGTACTTC
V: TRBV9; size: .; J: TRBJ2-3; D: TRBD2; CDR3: CASSAPGGRGSTDTQYF; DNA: TGTGCCAGCAGCGCTCCAGGCGGGAGGGGGAGCACAGATACGCAGTATTTT
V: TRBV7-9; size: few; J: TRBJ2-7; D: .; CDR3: CASSPTGYEQYF; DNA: TGTGCCAGCAGCCCGACCGGGTACGAGCAGTACTTC
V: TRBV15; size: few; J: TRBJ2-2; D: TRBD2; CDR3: CATSPTSGQGRSGELFF; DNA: TGTGCCACCAGTCCGACTAGCGGGCAGGGCAGGTCCGGGGAGCTGTTTTTT
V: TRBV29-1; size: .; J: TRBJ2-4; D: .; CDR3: CSVELWGLAKNIQYF; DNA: TGCAGCGTTGAACTGTGGGGGCTAGCCAAAAACATTCAGTACTTC
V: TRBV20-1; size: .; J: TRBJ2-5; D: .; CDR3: CSASLNQETQYF; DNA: TGCAGTGCTAGTCTTAACCAAGAGACCCAGTACTTC
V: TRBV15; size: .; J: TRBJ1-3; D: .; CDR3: CATSRDIVNTIYF; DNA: TGTGCCACCAGCAGGGACATCGTAAACACCATATATTTT
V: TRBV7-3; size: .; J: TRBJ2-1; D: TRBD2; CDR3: CASSSGLAGAASEQFF; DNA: TGTGCCAGCAGCTCCGGACTAGCGGGAGCGGCGAGTGAGCAGTTCTTC
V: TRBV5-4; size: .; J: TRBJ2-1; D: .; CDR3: CASSLYAGWSSYNEQFF; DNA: TGTGCCAGCAGCTTGTATGCCGGGTGGAGCTCCTACAATGAGCAGTTCTTC
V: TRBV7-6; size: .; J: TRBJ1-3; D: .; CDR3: CASSQAGTGNTIYF; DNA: TGTGCCAGCAGCCAGGCGGGAACTGGAAACACCATATATTTT
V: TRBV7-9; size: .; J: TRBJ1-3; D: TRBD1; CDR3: CASRLGQGQDTIYF; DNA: TGTGCCAGCAGGTTAGGACAGGGGCAAGACACCATATATTTT
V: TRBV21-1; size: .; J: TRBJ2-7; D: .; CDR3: CASSKDVRHGGSYEQYF; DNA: TGTGCCAGCAGCAAAGATGTACGACACGGGGGCTCCTACGAGCAGTACTTC
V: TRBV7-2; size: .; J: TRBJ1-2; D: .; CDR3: CASSWTEGLSPYGYTF; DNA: TGTGCCAGCAGCTGGACGGAGGGTTTATCACCCTATGGCTACACCTTC
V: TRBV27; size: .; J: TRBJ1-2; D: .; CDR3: CASSPFSRPGGAGYGYTF; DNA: TGTGCCAGCAGTCCCTTCTCCCGCCCGGGGGGCGCGGGCTATGGCTACACCTTC
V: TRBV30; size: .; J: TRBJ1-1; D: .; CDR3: CAWMRWTEAFF; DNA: TGTGCCTGGATGCGATGGACTGAAGCTTTCTTT
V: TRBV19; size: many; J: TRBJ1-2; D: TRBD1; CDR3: CASSLRGQGGGYTF; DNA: TGTGCCAGTAGTTTGCGCGGACAGGGAGGTGGCTACACCTTC
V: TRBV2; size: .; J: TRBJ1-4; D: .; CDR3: CASSRDGEEKLFF; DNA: TGTGCCAGCAGTAGAGACGGGGAAGAAAAACTGTTTTTT
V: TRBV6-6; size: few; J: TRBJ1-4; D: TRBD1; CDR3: CASARGALEKLFF; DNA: TGTGCCAGCGCCAGGGGGGCGCTTGAAAAACTGTTTTTT
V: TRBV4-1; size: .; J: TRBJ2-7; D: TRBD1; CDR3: CASSPRIAGQGLTYEQYF; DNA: TGCGCCAGCAGCCCCCGGATCGCGGGACAGGGCCTAACCTACGAGCAGTACTTC